These T cell receptor beta chains were read from a single sample in a study of CD8+CD57+ T cells in acquired aplastic anemia. One entry per CDR3 protein results from TCRdb running MiXCR on the reads. The sample lists approximately 200,000 distinct CDR3 sequences; over 55% were seen once. The sequenced sample was sorted CD4+, CD8+, or CD8+CD57+ T cells (not recorded which) from PBMCs. Receptor source: a human donor in good health. The conserved cysteine and the conserved F or W are not part of the CDR3 here.

J | V | CDR3
TRBJ1-5 | TRBV15 | ATSLSTGVGNQPQH
TRBJ1-1 | TRBV10-1 | ASSGRGSEAF
TRBJ2-2 | TRBV5-1 | ASSYDKGELF
TRBJ1-2 | TRBV12-3/TRBV12-4 | ASAWDDRETNYGYT
TRBJ1-2 | TRBV20-1 | SAPQGTEDR
TRBJ2-3 | TRBV27 | ASSPLGGRASDTQY
TRBJ1-6 | TRBV9 | ASSLAIGTGRMSVSPLH
TRBJ2-1 | TRBV12-3/TRBV12-4 | ASSPSHGTSLNEQF
TRBJ2-7 | TRBV7-8 | ASSPWGTSGTYEQY
TRBJ2-3 | TRBV7-2 | ASSYGGAKGDTQY
TRBJ2-7 | TRBV25-1 | ASNLDYEQY
TRBJ2-3 | TRBV5-1 | ASSYGGTSTDTQY
TRBJ2-3 | TRBV6-1 | AISEPATADTQY
TRBJ2-5 | TRBV12-3/TRBV12-4 | ASSLRLAGAGETQY
TRBJ2-3 | TRBV5-5 | ASSWRAGTDTQY
TRBJ2-7 | TRBV11-2 | ASTPGQGIHEQY
TRBJ2-3 | TRBV20-1 | SASLDTQY
TRBJ2-1 | TRBV19 | ASSIGAGGLSEQF
TRBJ2-3 | TRBV20-1 | SARDGLAGDSDTQY
TRBJ2-5 | TRBV2 | ASSDRTETQY
TRBJ1-1 | TRBV10-3 | AISRSGQGGNTEAF
TRBJ1-2 | TRBV7-8 | ASSLDTQPQGAQGYT
TRBJ1-2 | TRBV7-9 | ASSLAEAGRYT
TRBJ1-3 | TRBV2 | ASSRGIGNTIY
TRBJ2-7 | TRBV7-2 | ASSPESGLVSYEQY
TRBJ2-1 | TRBV4-1 | ASSPPYNEQF
TRBJ1-1 | TRBV25-1 | ASRRGPVTEAF
TRBJ2-3 | TRBV7-9 | ASSSPGLAGGSTDTQY
TRBJ2-7 | TRBV11-1 | ASSSQGGGSYEQY
TRBJ2-5 | TRBV29-1 | SVAKAGGTQY
TRBJ2-7 | TRBV7-2 | ASSQDTTAREQY
TRBJ2-7 | TRBV2 | ASSEGDTGGTEQY
TRBJ2-7 | TRBV9 | ASSKRRGGEQY
TRBJ1-6 | TRBV7-2 | ASSRTQGWGSPLH
TRBJ1-2 | TRBV2 | ASSENPTAIYGYT
TRBJ1-1 | TRBV20-1 | SARDAGYEAF
TRBJ2-5 | TRBV29-1 | SVDRAEQETQY
TRBJ1-1 | TRBV25-1 | ASREDAEAF